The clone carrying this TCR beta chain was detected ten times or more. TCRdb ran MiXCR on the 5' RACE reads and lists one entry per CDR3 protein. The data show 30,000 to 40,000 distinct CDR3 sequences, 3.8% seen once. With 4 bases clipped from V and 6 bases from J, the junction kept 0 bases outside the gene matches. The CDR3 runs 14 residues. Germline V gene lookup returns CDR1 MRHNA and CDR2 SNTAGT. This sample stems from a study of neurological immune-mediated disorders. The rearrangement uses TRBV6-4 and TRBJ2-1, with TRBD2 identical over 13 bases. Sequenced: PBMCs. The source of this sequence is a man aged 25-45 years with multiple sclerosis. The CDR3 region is CASSGTSGGNEQFF. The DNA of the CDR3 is TGTGCCAGCAGTGGGACTAGCGGGGGCAATGAGCAGTTCTTC.